This T cell receptor beta chain was sequenced during a study of T cell clusters in autoimmune cytopenias. About the research overall: The median distinct TRB clonotype count was 2,000 to 2,500 per sample, from a median 51,575 reads.

TRB was amplified by touch-down multiplex PCR, primer pools A and B combined. Each CDR3 protein gets one entry in TCRdb, which reprocessed the multiplex PCR reads and gives no DNA. The listing records under 8,000 distinct CDR3 sequences. The length of the CDR3 is 13 residues. TRB amplification used approximately 250 ng of peripheral blood genomic DNA. These data were also filed under a second study, of T cell repertoires in aging, cancer and after chemotherapy. That paper states: Loss of evenness, beyond lost richness, contributed to age-related TCR diversity decline in cancer patients.

The TCR comes from a human donor in good health. The sequencing sample was made of peripheral blood. The chain links TRBV12-3 or TRBV12-4 to TRBJ2-7. The chain's CDR3 is CASSFLSFYEQYF.